The 26 T cell receptor beta chains presented below share a single source sample, sequenced in a study of blood T cell repertoires in COVID-19. This table comes from immunoSEQ multiplex PCR, and its TCRdb copy is limited to in-frame clones, with some not included. The sample consists of 150,000 to 200,000 clones, approximately 84% of them appearing once. Sequenced sample: PBMCs or T cells enriched from blood (not recorded which). The receptors come from a woman between 45 and 65 years old who had recovered from COVID-19.

V is TRBV18 and J is TRBJ1-1; D is unresolved. The CDR3 covers 13 residues. The V end was cut by 2 bases, the J end by 1 base, with 5 bases between. Looked up from germline, CDR1 is KGHSH and CDR2 is LQKENI. This chain's CDR3 is CASSPSQNTEAFF. CDR3 bases: TGTGCCAGCTCACCATCCCAGAACACTGAAGCTTTCTTT.

The chain links TRBV28 to TRBJ1-5; D gene uncertain. The CDR3 has 13 amino acids. The ends were cut back, 2 bases at V and 3 bases at J, with 5 bases in the middle. Germline CDR1 reads MDHEN; CDR2 reads SYDVKM. As DNA, the CDR3 is TGTGCCAGCAGTTTACGGTTCAATCAGCCCCAGCATTTT. Residues: CASSLRFNQPQHF.

The chain uses TRBV6-5 and TRBJ2-5, with 10 nucleotides matching TRBD1. CDR1 and CDR2 from the germline V gene are MNHEY and SVGAGI. Trimming removed 6 bases from V and 5 bases from J; junction bases left unmatched: 6. This CDR3 contains 14 residues. CDR3 sequence: CASSLGQGRETQYF. The CDR3 DNA reads as TGTGCCAGCAGCCTGGGACAGGGGCGGGAGACCCAGTACTTC.

The chain joins TRBV4-3 to TRBJ2-7, with 8 bases that match TRBD1. The germline V gene has CDR1 LGHNA and CDR2 YSLEER. The CDR3 spans 15 residues. With V trimmed by 3 bases and J by 4 bases, 8 bases remained unmatched. CDR3 protein: CASSHALTGAYEQYF. The CDR3 nucleotides are TGCGCCAGCAGCCATGCACTGACAGGGGCGTACGAGCAGTACTTC.

This chain uses TRBV6-5 with TRBJ2-7; weak D call: TRBD2 (6 bases). There are 13 residues in the CDR3. The germline gives CDR1 MNHEY, CDR2 SVGAGI. V shed 6 bases and J shed 1 base, with 10 bases lying between them. The CDR3 loop is CASSRGTSYEQYF. The DNA of the CDR3 is TGTGCCAGCAGCCGGGGGACTTCCTACGAGCAGTACTTC.

The CDR3 nucleotides are TGTGCCAGCAGCTCCCGGGACAGGGTTGAGGAGACCCAGTACTTC. This gives the protein CASSSRDRVEETQYF. This rearrangement joins TRBV11-3 to TRBJ2-5; the match to TRBD1 covers 9 bases. The junction had 8 bases not matched to a gene; V was cut back by 4 bases and J by 5 bases. The CDR3 totals 15 residues. Germline lookup yields CDR1 SGHNT and CDR2 YENEEA.

The V and J genes are TRBV5-4 and TRBJ2-1; TRBD2 aligns across 9 bases. CDR1 is SGHNT, CDR2 YYREEE, per germline (reference sequence). This CDR3 contains 17 residues. J was trimmed by 7 bases and V by 0 bases; bases with no gene match: 11. The CDR3, as DNA: TGTGCCAGCAGCTTGGCCCAGGGCGGGAGGGCCAGAAATGAGCAGTTCTTC. This gives the protein CASSLAQGGRARNEQFF.

The genes are TRBV3-1 (or the pseudogene TRBV3-2) and TRBJ2-1, with 8 bases identical to TRBD2. The ends lost 4 bases at V and 5 bases at J; junction bases unmatched: 25. From germline, CDR1 is LGHDT and CDR2 YNNKEL (reference sequence). The CDR3 is 21 residues long. CDR3 DNA: TGTGCCAGCAGCCGGATAGGGATGGGATCCGGTCGGGAGGGCCGTCACAATGAGCAGTTCTTC. Its translation is CASSRIGMGSGREGRHNEQFF.

This chain joins TRBV2 and TRBJ1-3, with D perhaps matching TRBD1 (6 bases). Trimming cost V 7 bases and J 4 bases, with 17 bases left between them. CDR1 SNHLY and CDR2 FYNNEI come from the germline V gene. This CDR3 region has 15 residues. The CDR3 DNA is TGTGCCAGCACTTCGACAGGCCTAGGGGGAAACACCATATATTTT. Its protein product is CASTSTGLGGNTIYF.

The rearrangement uses TRBV6-2 or TRBV6-3 and TRBJ1-3, with 10 bases matching TRBD1. This CDR3 comprises 15 residues. Germline V CDR1 and CDR2: MNHEY, SVGEGT. V gave up 5 bases and J gave up 2 bases; unmatched junction bases: 3. CDR3 coding DNA: TGTGCCAGCAGTCCCGGACAGGGGGCTGGAAACACCATATATTTT. This gives the protein CASSPGQGAGNTIYF.

This clone was seen a few times. The chain couples TRBV11-2 to TRBJ2-7; possibly TRBD1 for D (6 bases). This CDR3 is 16 amino acids long. V lost 3 bases to trimming and J lost 3 bases, with 18 bases between them. The germline V gene encodes CDR1 SGHAT and CDR2 FQNNGV. The CDR3 sequence is CASSFDRAGDVYEQYF. The DNA of the CDR3 is TGTGCCAGCAGCTTTGATAGGGCAGGGGACGTCTACGAGCAGTACTTC.

This chain connects TRBV9 to TRBJ2-7, with TRBD1 as a possible D gene (5 bases). V was trimmed by 0 bases and J by 7 bases, leaving 17 bases between them. From germline, CDR1 is SGDLS and CDR2 YYNGEE. CDR3 length: 15 residues. CDR3 residues: CASSVGVTGAGEQYF. Written as DNA, the CDR3 is TGTGCCAGCAGCGTAGGGGTCACAGGTGCCGGGGAGCAGTACTTC.

The rearrangement uses TRBV5-1 and TRBJ2-1; D is perhaps TRBD2 (6 bases). The CDR3 covers 16 residues. Trimming stripped 2 bases from V and 0 bases from J, with 12 bases between. CDR1 SGHRS and CDR2 YFSETQ come from the germline V gene. CDR3 sequence reads: CASSLSAGLSYNEQFF. The CDR3 region has the DNA TGCGCCAGCAGCTTATCAGCGGGTCTCTCCTACAATGAGCAGTTCTTC.

This chain joins TRBV30 and TRBJ2-1, with 7 bases lining up with TRBD1. The CDR3 covers 12 residues. Germline assignment: CDR1 GTSNPN and CDR2 SVGIG (reference sequence). The V gene end was trimmed by 2 bases and the J gene end by 12 bases; junction bases not matched to a gene: 7. The chain's CDR3 is CAWSSTGVRQFF. The CDR3 bases are TGTGCCTGGAGTTCCACAGGGGTTCGGCAGTTCTTC.

The CDR3 loop is CASSLVLGAGVQFF. CDR3 nucleotides: TGTGCCAGCAGCTTGGTTTTAGGAGCGGGAGTGCAGTTCTTC. The V and J genes are TRBV7-2 and TRBJ2-1, with 8 bases fitting TRBD2. Germline V gives CDR1 SGHTA, CDR2 FQGNSA. This CDR3 has 14 amino acids. V shed 3 bases and J 12 bases; nucleotides not matched to a gene: 10.

For the CDR3, the DNA is TGTGCCAGCAGTCCTTGGGGCGGTAATTCACCCCTCCACTTT. Amino acid sequence: CASSPWGGNSPLHF. This chain joins TRBV27 and TRBJ1-6, with a weak D call TRBD1 (5 bases). Germline loops: CDR1 MNHEY, CDR2 SMNVEV (reference sequence). The CDR3 runs 14 residues. V shed 5 bases and J shed 6 bases, with 11 bases lying between them.

This clone was observed a few times. The genes are TRBV25-1 and TRBJ1-1; 8 bases are shared with TRBD1. Germline lookup yields CDR1 MGHDK and CDR2 SYGVNS. CDR3 length: 15 residues. The junction had 5 bases not matched to a gene; V was cut back by 3 bases and J by 2 bases. The chain's CDR3 is CASSDPGQGNTEAFF. The CDR3 DNA reads as TGTGCCAGCAGTGACCCTGGACAGGGTAACACTGAAGCTTTCTTT.

V gene TRBV9 combines with J gene TRBJ1-2; no clear D. The germline V and J ends were trimmed by 0 bases and 2 bases, with 8 bases remaining between them. The length of the CDR3 is 14 residues. Germline lookup yields CDR1 SGDLS and CDR2 YYNGEE. CDR3 in amino acids: CASSVVGANYGYTF. CDR3 sequence (DNA): TGTGCCAGCAGCGTAGTAGGAGCGAACTATGGCTACACCTTC.

This clone is a singleton in its sample. The rearrangement uses TRBV7-9 and TRBJ1-2; D gene uncertain. This CDR3 spans 11 amino acids. The germline V gene encodes CDR1 SEHNR and CDR2 FQNEAQ (reference sequence). Trimming cost V 4 bases and J 6 bases, with 6 bases left between them. The CDR3 DNA reads as TGTGCCAGCAGCTCGGGGAATGGCTACACCTTC. Translating it yields CASSSGNGYTF.

The rearrangement uses TRBV5-1 and TRBJ1-3, with 7 bases that match TRBD1. V dropped 2 bases and J dropped 4; count of bases not matched to a gene: 6. The CDR3 covers 15 residues. The germline V gene has CDR1 SGHRS and CDR2 YFSETQ. DNA of the CDR3: TGCGCCAGCAGCTTAGAGGGGGCGAAAGGAAACACCATATATTTT. The encoded protein is CASSLEGAKGNTIYF.

A few counts support this clone. V usage is TRBV28 and J usage is TRBJ1-5; the D gene is possibly TRBD1 (6 bases). Trimming stripped 7 bases from V and 7 bases from J, with 14 bases between. This CDR3 comprises 13 residues. From germline, CDR1 is MDHEN and CDR2 SYDVKM. This CDR3 reads CASTTPQGQPQHF. In nucleotides, the CDR3 is TGTGCCAGCACTACTCCACAGGGCCAGCCCCAGCATTTT.

The CDR3 spells CASRSPGFSYEQYF. In DNA, the CDR3 is TGTGCCAGCAGGTCTCCGGGGTTTTCCTACGAGCAGTACTTC. The chain links TRBV5-4 to TRBJ2-7; D might be TRBD2 (5 bases). Germline CDR1 SGHNT, CDR2 YYREEE (reference sequence). V lost 5 bases and J lost 1, with 13 bases in between. This CDR3 contains 14 residues.

V usage is TRBV5-5 and J usage is TRBJ2-7; 7 bases align to TRBD2. This CDR3 contains 15 residues. V was pared by 4 bases and J by 1 base, with 8 bases of the junction left unmatched. From germline, CDR1 is SGHKS and CDR2 YYEKEE (reference sequence). The CDR3 region is CASSPLVGLSYEQYF. The CDR3 region has the DNA TGTGCCAGCAGCCCCCTGGTGGGACTATCCTACGAGCAGTACTTC.

The rearrangement joins TRBV4-2 to TRBJ2-2; 8 bases map to TRBD2. Germline V gene lookup returns CDR1 LGHNA and CDR2 YNFKEQ. The CDR3 has 17 residues. V lost 0 bases, J lost 5 bases, and 8 bases stayed unmatched. The CDR3 is CASSQDRSGRTTGELFF. DNA for the CDR3: TGTGCCAGCAGCCAAGATAGGAGCGGGAGAACGACCGGGGAGCTGTTTTTT.

The genes are TRBV10-3 and TRBJ2-7; D gene unclear. The CDR3 length is 13 residues. Trimming took off 0 bases at V and 4 bases at J, with 7 bases between the two ends. The germline V gene encodes CDR1 ENHRY and CDR2 SYGVKD. CDR3 in DNA: TGTGCCATCAGTGAGTCATATAGTTACGAGCAGTACTTC. The encoded protein is CAISESYSYEQYF.

The chain uses TRBV6-1 and TRBJ1-1; D may be TRBD1 (6 bases). V lost 3 bases and J 4 bases, leaving 12 bases between the germline ends. Germline V gives CDR1 MNHNS, CDR2 SASEGT. CDR3 length: 14 amino acids. The CDR3 here is CASSERGGLTEAFF. The CDR3, as DNA: TGTGCCAGCAGTGAGCGCGGGGGCCTCACTGAAGCTTTCTTT.